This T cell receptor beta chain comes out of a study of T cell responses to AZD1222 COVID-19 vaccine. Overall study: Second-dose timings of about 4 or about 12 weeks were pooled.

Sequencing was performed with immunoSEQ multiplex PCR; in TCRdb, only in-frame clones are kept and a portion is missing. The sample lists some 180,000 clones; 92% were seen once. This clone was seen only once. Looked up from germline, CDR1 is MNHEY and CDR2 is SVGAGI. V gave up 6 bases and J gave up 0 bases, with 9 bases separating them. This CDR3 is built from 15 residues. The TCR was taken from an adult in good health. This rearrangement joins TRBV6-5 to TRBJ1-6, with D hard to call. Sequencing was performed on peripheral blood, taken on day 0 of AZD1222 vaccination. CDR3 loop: CASRDPSSYNSPLHF. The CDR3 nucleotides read TGTGCCAGCAGGGACCCTAGCTCCTATAATTCACCCCTCCACTTT.